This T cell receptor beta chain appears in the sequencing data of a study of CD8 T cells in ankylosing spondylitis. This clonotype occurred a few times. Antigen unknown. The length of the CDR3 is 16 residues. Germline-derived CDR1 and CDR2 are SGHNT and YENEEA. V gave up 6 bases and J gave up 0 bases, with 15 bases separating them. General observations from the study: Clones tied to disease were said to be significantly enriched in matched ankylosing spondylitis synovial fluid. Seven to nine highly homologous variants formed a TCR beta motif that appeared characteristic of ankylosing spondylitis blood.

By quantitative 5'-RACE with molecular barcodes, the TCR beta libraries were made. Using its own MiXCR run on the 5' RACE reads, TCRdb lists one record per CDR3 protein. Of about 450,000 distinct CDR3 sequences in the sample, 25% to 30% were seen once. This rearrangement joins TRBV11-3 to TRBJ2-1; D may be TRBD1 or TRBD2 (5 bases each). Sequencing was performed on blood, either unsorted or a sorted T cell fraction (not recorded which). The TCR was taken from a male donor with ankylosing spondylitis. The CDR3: CASSLLRDASYNEQFF. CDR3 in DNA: TGTGCCAGCAGTTTACTCCGGGACGCCTCCTACAATGAGCAGTTCTTC.